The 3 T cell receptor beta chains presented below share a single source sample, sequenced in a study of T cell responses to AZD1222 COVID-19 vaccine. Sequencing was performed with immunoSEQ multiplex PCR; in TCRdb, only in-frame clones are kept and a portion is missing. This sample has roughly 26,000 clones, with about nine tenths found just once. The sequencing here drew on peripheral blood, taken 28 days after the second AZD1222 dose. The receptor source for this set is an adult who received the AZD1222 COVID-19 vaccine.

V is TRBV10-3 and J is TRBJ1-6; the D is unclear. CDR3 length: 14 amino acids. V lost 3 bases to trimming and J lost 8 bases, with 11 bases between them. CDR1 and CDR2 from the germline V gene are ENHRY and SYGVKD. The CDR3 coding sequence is TGTGCCATCAGTGAAGGCGGGCGGCATTCACCCCTCCACTTT. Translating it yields CAISEGGRHSPLHF.

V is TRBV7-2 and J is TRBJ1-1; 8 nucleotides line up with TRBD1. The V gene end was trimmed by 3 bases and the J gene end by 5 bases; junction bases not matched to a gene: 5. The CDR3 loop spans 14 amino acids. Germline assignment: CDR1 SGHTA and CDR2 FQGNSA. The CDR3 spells CASSFDRGGTEAFF. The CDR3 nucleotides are TGTGCCAGCAGCTTCGACAGGGGTGGAACTGAAGCTTTCTTT.

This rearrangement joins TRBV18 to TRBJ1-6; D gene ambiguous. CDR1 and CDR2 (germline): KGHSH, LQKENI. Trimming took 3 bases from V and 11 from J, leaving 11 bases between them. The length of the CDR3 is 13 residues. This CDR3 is CASSPASSPPLHF. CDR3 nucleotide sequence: TGTGCCAGCTCACCCGCCAGTTCTCCACCCCTCCACTTT.